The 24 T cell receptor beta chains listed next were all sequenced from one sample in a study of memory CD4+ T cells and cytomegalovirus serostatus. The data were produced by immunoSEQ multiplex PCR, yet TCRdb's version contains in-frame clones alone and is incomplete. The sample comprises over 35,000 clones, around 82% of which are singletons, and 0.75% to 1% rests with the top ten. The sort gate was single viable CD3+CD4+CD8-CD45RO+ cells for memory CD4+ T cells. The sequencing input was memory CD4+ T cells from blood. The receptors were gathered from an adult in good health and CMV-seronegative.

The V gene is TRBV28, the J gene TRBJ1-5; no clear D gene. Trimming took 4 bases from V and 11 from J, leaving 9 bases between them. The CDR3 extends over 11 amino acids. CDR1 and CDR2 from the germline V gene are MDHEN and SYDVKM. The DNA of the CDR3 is TGTGCCAGCAGTTCGCCAGTAGCCCAGCATTTT. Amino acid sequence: CASSSPVAQHF.

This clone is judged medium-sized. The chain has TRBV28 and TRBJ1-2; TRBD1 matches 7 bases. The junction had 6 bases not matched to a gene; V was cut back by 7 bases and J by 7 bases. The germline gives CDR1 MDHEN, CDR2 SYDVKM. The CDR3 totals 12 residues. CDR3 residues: CASTTGSGGYTF. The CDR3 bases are TGTGCCAGCACGACAGGGAGCGGTGGCTACACCTTC.

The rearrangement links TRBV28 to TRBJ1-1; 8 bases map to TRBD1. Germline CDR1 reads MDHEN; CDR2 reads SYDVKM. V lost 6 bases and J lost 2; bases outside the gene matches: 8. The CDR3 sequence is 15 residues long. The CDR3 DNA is TGTGCCAGCAGCCCTGGAGGGACAGGTAACACTGAAGCTTTCTTT. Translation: CASSPGGTGNTEAFF.

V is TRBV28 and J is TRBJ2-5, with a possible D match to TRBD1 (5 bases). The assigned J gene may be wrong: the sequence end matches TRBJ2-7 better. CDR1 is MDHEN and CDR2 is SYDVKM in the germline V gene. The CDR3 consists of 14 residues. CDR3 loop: CASSLWDKNYEQYF. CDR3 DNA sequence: TGTGCCAGCAGTTTATGGGACAAAAACTACGAGCAGTACTTC.

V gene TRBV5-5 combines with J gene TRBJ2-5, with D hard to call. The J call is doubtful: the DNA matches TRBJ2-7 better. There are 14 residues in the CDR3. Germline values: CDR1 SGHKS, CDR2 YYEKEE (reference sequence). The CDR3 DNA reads TGTGCCAGCAGCTTAGACGGCCCAAGCTACGAGCAGTACTTC. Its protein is CASSLDGPSYEQYF.

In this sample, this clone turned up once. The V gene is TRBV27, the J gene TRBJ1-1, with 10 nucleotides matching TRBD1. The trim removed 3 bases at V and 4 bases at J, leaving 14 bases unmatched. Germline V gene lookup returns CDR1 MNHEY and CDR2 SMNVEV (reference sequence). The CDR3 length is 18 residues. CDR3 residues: CASSFLGQGVGSGTEAFF. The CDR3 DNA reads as TGTGCCAGCAGTTTTTTAGGACAGGGGGTGGGGTCCGGCACTGAAGCTTTCTTT.

CDR3 coding DNA: TGCGCCAGCAGCCAAGGCCCGGGACAGAGCTATGGCTACACCTTC. It codes for CASSQGPGQSYGYTF. V is TRBV4-3 and J is TRBJ1-2, with 7 positions matching TRBD1. V was pared by 1 base and J by 4 bases, with 6 bases of the junction left unmatched. Germline lookup yields CDR1 LGHNA and CDR2 YSLEER. The CDR3 covers 15 residues.

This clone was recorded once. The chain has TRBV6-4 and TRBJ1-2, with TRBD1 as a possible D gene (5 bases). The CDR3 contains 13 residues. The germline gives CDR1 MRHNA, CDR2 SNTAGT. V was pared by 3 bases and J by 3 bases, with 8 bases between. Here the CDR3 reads CASSERGDYGYTF. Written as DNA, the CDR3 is TGTGCCAGCAGTGAACGAGGGGACTATGGCTACACCTTC.

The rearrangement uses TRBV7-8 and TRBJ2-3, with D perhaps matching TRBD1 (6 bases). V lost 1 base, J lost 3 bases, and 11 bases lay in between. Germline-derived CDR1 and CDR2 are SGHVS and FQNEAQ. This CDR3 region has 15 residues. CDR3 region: CASSLEGVTTDTQYF. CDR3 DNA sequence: TGTGCCAGCAGCTTAGAGGGGGTTACAACAGATACGCAGTATTTT.

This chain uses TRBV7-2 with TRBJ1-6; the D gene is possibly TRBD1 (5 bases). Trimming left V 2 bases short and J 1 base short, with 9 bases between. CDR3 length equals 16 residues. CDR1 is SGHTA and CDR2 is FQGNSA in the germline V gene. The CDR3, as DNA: TGTGCCAGCAGCTTAATCCAGGGTTCCTATAATTCACCCCTCCACTTT. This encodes CASSLIQGSYNSPLHF.

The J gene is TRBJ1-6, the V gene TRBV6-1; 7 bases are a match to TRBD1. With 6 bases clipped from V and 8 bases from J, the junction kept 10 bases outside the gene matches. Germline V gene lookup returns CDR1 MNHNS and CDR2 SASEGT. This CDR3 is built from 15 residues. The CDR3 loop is CASRTQGSLDSPLHF. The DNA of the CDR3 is TGTGCCAGCAGGACACAGGGGTCTCTGGATTCACCCCTCCACTTT.

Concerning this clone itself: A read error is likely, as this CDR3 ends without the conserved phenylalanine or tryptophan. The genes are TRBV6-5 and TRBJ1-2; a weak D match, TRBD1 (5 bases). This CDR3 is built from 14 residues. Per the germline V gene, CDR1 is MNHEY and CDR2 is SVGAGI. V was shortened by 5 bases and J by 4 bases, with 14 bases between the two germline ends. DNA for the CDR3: TGTGCCAGCAGTCCCGGGCCCGGGGGCTATGGCTACACCCTC. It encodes CASSPGPGGYGYTL.

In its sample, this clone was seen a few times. CDR3 in DNA: TGTGCCAGCAGCCAACTTTGGTCTATAAATTCACCCCTCCACTTT. Protein: CASSQLWSINSPLHF. The chain combines TRBV4-2 with TRBJ1-6, with D unresolved. Germline values: CDR1 LGHNA, CDR2 YNFKEQ. The germline V and J ends were trimmed by 2 bases and 7 bases, with 12 bases remaining between them. The CDR3 sequence is 15 residues long.

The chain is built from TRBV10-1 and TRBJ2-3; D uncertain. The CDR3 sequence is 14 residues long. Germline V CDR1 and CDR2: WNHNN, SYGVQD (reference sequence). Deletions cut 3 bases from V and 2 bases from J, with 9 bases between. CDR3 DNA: TGCGCCAGCAGTGATAACAGAGACACAGATACGCAGTATTTT. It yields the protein CASSDNRDTDTQYF.

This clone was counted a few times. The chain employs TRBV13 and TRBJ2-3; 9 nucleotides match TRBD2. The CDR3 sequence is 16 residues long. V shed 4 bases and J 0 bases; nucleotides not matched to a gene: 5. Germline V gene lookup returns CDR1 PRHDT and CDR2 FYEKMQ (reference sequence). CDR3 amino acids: CASSWRGGSSTDTQYF. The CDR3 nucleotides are TGTGCCAGCAGCTGGCGGGGGGGCAGTAGCACAGATACGCAGTATTTT.

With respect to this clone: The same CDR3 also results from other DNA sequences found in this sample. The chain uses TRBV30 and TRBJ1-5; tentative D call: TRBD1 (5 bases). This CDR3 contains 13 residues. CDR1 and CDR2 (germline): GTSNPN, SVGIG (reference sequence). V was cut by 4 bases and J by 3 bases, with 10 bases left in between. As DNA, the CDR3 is TGTGCCTGGACTCCGGGGCCCAATCAGCCCCAGCATTTT. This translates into CAWTPGPNQPQHF.

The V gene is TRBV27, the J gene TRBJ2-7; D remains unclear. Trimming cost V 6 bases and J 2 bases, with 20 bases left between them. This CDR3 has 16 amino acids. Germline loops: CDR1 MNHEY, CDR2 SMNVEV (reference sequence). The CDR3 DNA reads TGTGCCAGCAGCCGCCCCCCCGGGTCCCCCCCCTACGAGCAGTACTTC. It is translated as CASSRPPGSPPYEQYF.

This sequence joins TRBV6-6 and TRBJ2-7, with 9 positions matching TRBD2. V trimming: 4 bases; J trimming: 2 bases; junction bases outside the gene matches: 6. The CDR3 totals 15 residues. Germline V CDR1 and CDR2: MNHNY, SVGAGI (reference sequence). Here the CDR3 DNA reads TGTGCCAGCAGTTCGCAAGCGGGGGGCCCCTACGAGCAGTACTTC. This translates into CASSSQAGGPYEQYF.

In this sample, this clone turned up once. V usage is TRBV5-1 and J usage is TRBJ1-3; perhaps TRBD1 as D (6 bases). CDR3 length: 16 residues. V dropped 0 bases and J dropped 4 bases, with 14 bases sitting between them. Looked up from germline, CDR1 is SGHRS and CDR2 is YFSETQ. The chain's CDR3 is CASSLVGRGSGNTIYF. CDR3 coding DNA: TGCGCCAGCAGCTTGGTGGGCAGGGGCTCCGGAAACACCATATATTTT.

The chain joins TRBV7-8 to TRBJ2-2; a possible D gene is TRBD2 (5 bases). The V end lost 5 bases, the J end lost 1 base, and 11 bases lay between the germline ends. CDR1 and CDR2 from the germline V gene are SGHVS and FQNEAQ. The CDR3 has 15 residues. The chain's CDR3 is CASSPPGLNTGELFF. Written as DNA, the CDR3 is TGTGCCAGCAGCCCCCCCGGACTGAACACCGGGGAGCTGTTTTTT. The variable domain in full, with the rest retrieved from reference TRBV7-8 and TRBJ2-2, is GAGVSQSPRYKVAKRGQDVALRCDPISGHVSLFWYQQALGQGPEFLTYFQNEAQLDKSGLPSDRFFAERPEGSVSTLKIQRTQQEDSAVYLCASSPPGLNTGELFFGEGSRLTVL.

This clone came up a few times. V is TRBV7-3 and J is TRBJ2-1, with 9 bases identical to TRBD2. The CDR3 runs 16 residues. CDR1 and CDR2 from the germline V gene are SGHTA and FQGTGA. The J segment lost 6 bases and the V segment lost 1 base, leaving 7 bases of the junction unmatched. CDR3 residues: CASSLISGGDRNEQFF. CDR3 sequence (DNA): TGTGCCAGCAGCTTAATTAGCGGGGGAGATCGCAATGAGCAGTTCTTC. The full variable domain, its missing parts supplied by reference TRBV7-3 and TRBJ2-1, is GAGVSQTPSNKVTEKGKYVELRCDPISGHTALYWYRQSLGQGPEFLIYFQGTGAADDSGLPNDRFFAVRPEGSVSTLKIQRTERGDSAVYLCASSLISGGDRNEQFFGPGTRLTVL.

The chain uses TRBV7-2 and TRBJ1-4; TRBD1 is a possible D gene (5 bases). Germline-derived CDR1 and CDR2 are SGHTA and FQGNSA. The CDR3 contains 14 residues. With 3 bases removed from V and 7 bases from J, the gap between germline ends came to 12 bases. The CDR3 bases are TGTGCCAGCAGCTTTACCAGGGAGAGTGAAAAACTGTTTTTT. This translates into CASSFTRESEKLFF.

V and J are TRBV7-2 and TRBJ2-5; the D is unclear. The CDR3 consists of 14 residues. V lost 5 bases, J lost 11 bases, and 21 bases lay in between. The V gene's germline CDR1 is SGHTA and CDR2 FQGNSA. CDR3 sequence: CASSPRYLGGEQYF. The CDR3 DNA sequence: TGTGCCAGCAGCCCCAGGTATCTAGGCGGTGAGCAGTACTTC.

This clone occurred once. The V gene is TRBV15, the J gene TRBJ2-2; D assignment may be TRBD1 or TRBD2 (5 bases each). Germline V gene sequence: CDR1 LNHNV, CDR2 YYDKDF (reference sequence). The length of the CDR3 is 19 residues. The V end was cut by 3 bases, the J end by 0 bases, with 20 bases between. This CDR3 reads CATSRKGPREGSNTGELFF. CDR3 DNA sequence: TGTGCCACCAGCAGGAAGGGGCCACGGGAAGGGTCGAACACCGGGGAGCTGTTTTTT.